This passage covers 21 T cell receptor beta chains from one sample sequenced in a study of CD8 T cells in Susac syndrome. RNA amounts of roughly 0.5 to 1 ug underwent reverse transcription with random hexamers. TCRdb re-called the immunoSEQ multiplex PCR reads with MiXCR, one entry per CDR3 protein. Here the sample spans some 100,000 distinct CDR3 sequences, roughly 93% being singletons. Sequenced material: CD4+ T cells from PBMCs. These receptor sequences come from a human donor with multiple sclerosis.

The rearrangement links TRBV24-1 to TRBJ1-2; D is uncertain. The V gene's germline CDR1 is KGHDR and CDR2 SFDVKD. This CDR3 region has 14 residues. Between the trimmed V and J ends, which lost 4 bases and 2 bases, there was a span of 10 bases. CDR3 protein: CATSDSGINYGYTF. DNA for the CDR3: TGTGCCACCAGTGACTCTGGTATCAACTATGGCTACACCTTC.

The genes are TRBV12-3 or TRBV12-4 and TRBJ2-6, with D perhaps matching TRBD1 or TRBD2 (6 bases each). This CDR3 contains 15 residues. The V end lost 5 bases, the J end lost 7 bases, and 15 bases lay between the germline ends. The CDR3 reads CASSPGAGGANVLTF. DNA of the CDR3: TGTGCCAGCAGTCCAGGGGCCGGGGGTGCCAACGTCCTGACTTTC.

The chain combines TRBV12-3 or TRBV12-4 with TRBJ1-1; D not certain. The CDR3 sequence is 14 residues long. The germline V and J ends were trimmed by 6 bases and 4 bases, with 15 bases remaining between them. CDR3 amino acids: CASRSRAGVTEAFF. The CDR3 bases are TGTGCCAGCAGATCACGGGCCGGGGTCACTGAAGCTTTCTTT.

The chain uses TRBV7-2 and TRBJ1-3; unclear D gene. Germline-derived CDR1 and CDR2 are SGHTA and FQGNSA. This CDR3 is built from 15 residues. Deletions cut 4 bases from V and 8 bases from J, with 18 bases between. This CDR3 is CASSSRTGYPDTIYF. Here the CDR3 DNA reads TGTGCCAGCAGCTCCAGGACCGGTTACCCGGACACCATATATTTT.

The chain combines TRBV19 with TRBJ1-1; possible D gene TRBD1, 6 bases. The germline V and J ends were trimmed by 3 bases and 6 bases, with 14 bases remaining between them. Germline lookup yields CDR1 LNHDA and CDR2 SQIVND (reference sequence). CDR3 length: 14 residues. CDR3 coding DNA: TGTGCCAGTAGTATCGGGCAGGGGTATCCTGAAGCTTTCTTT. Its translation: CASSIGQGYPEAFF.

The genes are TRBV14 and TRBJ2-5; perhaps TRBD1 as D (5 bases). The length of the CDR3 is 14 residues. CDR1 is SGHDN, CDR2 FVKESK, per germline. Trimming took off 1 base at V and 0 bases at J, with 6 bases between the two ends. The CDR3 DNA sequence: TGTGCCAGCAGCCAAGCAGGGAACCAAGAGACCCAGTACTTC. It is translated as CASSQAGNQETQYF. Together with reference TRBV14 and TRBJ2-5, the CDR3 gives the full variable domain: EAGVTQFPSHSVIEKGQTVTLRCDPISGHDNLYWYRRVMGKEIKFLLHFVKESKQDESGMPNNRFLAERTGGTYSTLKVQPAELEDSGVYFCASSQAGNQETQYFGPGTRLLVL.

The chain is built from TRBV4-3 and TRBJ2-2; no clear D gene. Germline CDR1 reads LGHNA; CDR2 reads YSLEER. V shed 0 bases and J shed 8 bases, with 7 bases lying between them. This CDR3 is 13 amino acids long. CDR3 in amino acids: CASSQDQFGELFF. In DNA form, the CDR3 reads TGCGCCAGCAGCCAAGACCAGTTTGGGGAGCTGTTTTTT.

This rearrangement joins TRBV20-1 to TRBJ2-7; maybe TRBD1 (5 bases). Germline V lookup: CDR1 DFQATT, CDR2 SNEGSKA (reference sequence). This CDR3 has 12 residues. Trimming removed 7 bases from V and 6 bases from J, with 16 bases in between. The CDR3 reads CSVRHAGREQYF. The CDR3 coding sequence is TGCAGTGTTCGGCACGCAGGGCGCGAGCAGTACTTC.

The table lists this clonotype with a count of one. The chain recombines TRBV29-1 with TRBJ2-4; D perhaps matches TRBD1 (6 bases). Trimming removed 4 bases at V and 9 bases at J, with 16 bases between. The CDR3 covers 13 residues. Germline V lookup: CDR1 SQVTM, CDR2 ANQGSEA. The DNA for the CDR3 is TGCAGCGTTGGGGGTACAGGGAAAGGCATTCAGTACTTC. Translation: CSVGGTGKGIQYF.

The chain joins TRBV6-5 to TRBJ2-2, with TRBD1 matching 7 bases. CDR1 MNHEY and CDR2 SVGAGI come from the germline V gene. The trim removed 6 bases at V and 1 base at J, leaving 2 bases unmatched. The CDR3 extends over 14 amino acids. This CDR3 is CASRGTVNTGELFF. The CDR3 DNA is TGTGCCAGCAGGGGGACAGTGAACACCGGGGAGCTGTTTTTT.

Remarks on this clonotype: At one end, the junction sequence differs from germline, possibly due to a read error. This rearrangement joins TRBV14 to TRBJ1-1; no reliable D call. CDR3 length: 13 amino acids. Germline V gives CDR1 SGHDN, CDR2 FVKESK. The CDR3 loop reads CASSQDVNTEVFF. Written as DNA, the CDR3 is TGTGCCAGCAGCCAAGACGTGAACACTGAAGTTTTCTTT.

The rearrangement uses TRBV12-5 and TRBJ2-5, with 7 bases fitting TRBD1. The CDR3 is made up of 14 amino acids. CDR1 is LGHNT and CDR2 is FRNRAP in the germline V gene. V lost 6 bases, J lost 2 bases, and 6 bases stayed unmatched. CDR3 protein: CASGLGTVQETQYF. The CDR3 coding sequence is TGTGCTAGTGGCCTAGGGACAGTACAAGAGACCCAGTACTTC.

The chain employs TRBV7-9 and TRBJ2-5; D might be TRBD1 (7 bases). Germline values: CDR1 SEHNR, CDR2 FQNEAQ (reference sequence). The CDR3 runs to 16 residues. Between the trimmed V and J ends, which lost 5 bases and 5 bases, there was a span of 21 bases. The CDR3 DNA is TGTGCCAGCAGCCCTATCTTAAGGAGGGGGCGGGAGACCCAGTACTTC. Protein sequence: CASSPILRRGRETQYF. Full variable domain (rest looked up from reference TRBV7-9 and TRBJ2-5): DTGVSQNPRHKITKRGQNVTFRCDPISEHNRLYWYRQTLGQGPEFLTYFQNEAQLEKSRLLSDRFSAERPKGSFSTLEIQRTEQGDSAMYLCASSPILRRGRETQYFGPGTRLLVL.

CDR3 coding DNA: TGTGCCAGCAGTTACTCGGGGGACCGCTCTGCTGAAGCTTTCTTT. Its translation is CASSYSGDRSAEAFF. This rearrangement joins TRBV6-5 to TRBJ1-1; D is possibly TRBD1 (5 bases). Trimming pared 0 bases from V and 6 bases from J, leaving 14 bases between. From germline, CDR1 is MNHEY and CDR2 SVGAGI. The CDR3 runs to 15 residues.

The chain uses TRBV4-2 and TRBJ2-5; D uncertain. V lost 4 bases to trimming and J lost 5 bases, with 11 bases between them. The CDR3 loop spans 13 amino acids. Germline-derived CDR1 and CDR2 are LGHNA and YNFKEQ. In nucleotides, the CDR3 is TGTGCCAGCAGCCGCGATCAGGCGGAGACCCAGTACTTC. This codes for CASSRDQAETQYF.

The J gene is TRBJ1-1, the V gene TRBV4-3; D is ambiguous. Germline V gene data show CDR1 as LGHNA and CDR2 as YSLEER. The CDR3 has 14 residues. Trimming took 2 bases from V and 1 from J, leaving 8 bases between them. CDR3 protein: CASSQPNTNTEAFF. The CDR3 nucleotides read TGCGCCAGCAGCCAACCAAACACGAACACTGAAGCTTTCTTT.

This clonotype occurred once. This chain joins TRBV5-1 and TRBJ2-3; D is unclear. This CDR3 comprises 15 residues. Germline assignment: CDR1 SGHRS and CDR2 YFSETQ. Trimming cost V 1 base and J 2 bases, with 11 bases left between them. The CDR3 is CASSLTDPLTDTQYF. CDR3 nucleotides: TGCGCCAGCAGCTTGACGGACCCCCTCACAGATACGCAGTATTTT.

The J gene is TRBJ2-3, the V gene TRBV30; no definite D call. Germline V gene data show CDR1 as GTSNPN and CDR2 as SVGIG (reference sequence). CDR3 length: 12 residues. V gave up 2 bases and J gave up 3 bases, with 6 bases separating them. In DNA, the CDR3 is TGTGCCTGGAGTCCCAGTACAGATACGCAGTATTTT. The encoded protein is CAWSPSTDTQYF. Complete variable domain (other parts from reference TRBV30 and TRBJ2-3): SQTIHQWPATLVQPVGSPLSLECTVEGTSNPNLYWYRQAAGRGLQLLFYSVGIGQISSEVPQNLSASRPQDRQFILSSKKLLLSDSGFYLCAWSPSTDTQYFGPGTRLTVL.

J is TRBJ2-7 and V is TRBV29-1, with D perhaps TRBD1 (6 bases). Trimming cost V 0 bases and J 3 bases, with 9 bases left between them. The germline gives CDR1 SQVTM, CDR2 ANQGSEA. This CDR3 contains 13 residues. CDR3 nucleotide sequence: TGCAGCGTTGAAGATCAAGGGGGCTACGAGCAGTACTTC. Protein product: CSVEDQGGYEQYF.

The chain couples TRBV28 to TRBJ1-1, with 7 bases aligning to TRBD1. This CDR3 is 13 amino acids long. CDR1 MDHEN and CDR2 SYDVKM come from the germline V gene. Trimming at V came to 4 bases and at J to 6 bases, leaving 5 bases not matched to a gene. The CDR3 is CASSSQGSAEAFF. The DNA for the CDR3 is TGTGCCAGCAGTTCACAGGGGAGCGCTGAAGCTTTCTTT.

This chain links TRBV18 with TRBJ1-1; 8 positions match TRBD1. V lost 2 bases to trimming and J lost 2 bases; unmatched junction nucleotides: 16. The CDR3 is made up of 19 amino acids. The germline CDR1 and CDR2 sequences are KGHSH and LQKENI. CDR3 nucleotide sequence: TGTGCCAGCTCACCAAGATCAGGACAGGGTACTACCCTTAACACTGAAGCTTTCTTT. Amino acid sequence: CASSPRSGQGTTLNTEAFF. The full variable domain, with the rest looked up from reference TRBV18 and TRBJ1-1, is NAGVMQNPRHLVRRRGQEARLRCSPMKGHSHVYWYRQLPEEGLKFMVYLQKENIIDESGMPKERFSAEFPKEGPSILRIQQVVRGDSAAYFCASSPRSGQGTTLNTEAFFGQGTRLTVV.